The rows below give T cell receptor beta chains drawn from one sample of a study of shared clonotypes between healthy human individuals. Produced via immunoSEQ multiplex PCR; TCRdb's table is partial and in-frame only. The repertoire holds approximately 700,000 clones, roughly 73% seen once, with around 1.7% in the top ten. Sequenced input: memory CD4+ T cells sorted from blood. The origin of the receptors is a woman under 40 in good health. The CDR3 runs from the conserved cysteine through the conserved F or W. A D gene is named only where the DNA matches it firmly. Clone size is not always given. Where it is, it says once, few, many or a class for expanded clones.

v_gene	abundance	j_gene	d_gene	CDR3nt	CDR3aa
TRBV5-1	once	TRBJ2-7	TRBD2	TGCGCCAGCACGTCGCTAGCGGGTTACGAGCAGTACTTC	CASTSLAGYEQYF
TRBV5-1	-	TRBJ2-3	TRBD1	TGCGCCAGCAGCTTGTCGGCCACACAGGGGGATACGCAGTATTTT	CASSLSATQGDTQYF
TRBV29-1	-	TRBJ2-3	-	TGCAGCGTTGGACTAGGTTGGCCAGATACGCAGTATTTT	CSVGLGWPDTQYF
TRBV6-6	-	TRBJ1-5	-	TGTGCCACTGGGGGGGGCCTGGGTCAGCCCCAGCATTTT	CATGGGLGQPQHF
TRBV2	-	TRBJ2-2	-	TGTGCCAGCAGTGAATTGGGTCAGGGGAACACCGGGGAGCTGTTTTTT	CASSELGQGNTGELFF
TRBV28	-	TRBJ1-2	-	TGTGCCAGCGACGCCCCCAGCTATGGCTACACCTTC	CASDAPSYGYTF
TRBV6-5	-	TRBJ2-1	-	TGTGCCAGCAGTTACTCTAATGGAAGGTCTTTTGGGCAGTTCTTC	CASSYSNGRSFGQFF
TRBV18	-	TRBJ2-5	-	TGTGCCAGCTCACCAAGCAGGGGAGGAGAGACCCAGTACTTC	CASSPSRGGETQYF
TRBV28	-	TRBJ1-5	-	TGTGCCAGCAGTGACACAGGGTGGGATCAGCCCCAGCATTTT	CASSDTGWDQPQHF
TRBV7-8	few	TRBJ1-4	-	TGTGCCAGCAGCTTAGGTTTTCGGGGGATAGGGGAAAAACTGTTTTTT	CASSLGFRGIGEKLFF
TRBV28	-	TRBJ1-1	-	TGTGCCAGCAGTTTACTGGGACGGGTGAACACTGAAGCTTTCTTT	CASSLLGRVNTEAFF
TRBV7-2	-	TRBJ2-7	TRBD1	TGTGCCAGCAGCTCAAACAGGGGGCCCTACGAGCAGTACTTC	CASSSNRGPYEQYF
TRBV28	-	TRBJ1-1	-	TGTGCCAGCAGTAACGGGCAGGAGAACACTGAAGCTTTCTTT	CASSNGQENTEAFF
TRBV2	-	TRBJ2-1	-	TGTGCCAGCAGTGCACTTGATTCCTACAATGAGCAGTTCTTC	CASSALDSYNEQFF
TRBV19	-	TRBJ2-5	TRBD1	TGTGCCAGTAACCAGGGACAGGGGGAAGAGACCCAGTACTTC	CASNQGQGEETQYF
TRBV6-6	few	TRBJ2-2	-	TGTGCCAGCAGTCGCCAGAACGGGGAGCTGTTTTTT	CASSRQNGELFF
TRBV6-1	-	TRBJ1-5	TRBD1	TGTGCCAGCAGGGATCAGGGGGGCAATCAGCCCCAGCATTTT	CASRDQGGNQPQHF
TRBV6-5	once	TRBJ1-1	-	TGTGCCAGCGGACCCCGGGCGGGGGGGATTGAAGCTTTCTTT	CASGPRAGGIEAFF
TRBV2	-	TRBJ1-5	-	TGTGCCAGCAGTGTATCCGGGCGAGATCAGCCCCAGCATTTT	CASSVSGRDQPQHF
TRBV28	-	TRBJ2-7	-	TGTGCCAGCAGTTCCGGACCGATACTAGACGAGCAGTACTTC	CASSSGPILDEQYF